This record looks at one TCR beta chain sequence and its context. This CDR3 contains 14 residues. V trimming: 5 bases; J trimming: 3 bases; junction bases outside the gene matches: 4. Per germline, CDR1 ENHRY and CDR2 SYGVKD. The data were obtained in a study of blood T cell repertoires in COVID-19. The authors' processing: By means of reference gene primer amplification, nucleated cell counts were estimated. Using immunoSEQ multiplex PCR, the repertoire was profiled, and TCRdb retains in-frame clones only, with some absent. From that table come the V and J calls and clone size; the DNA was used to work out D and trimming. The sample shows approximately 330,000 clones, 85% to 90% of them seen only once.

The sequence was collected from a woman in her 40s with COVID-19, enrolled during active disease. The chain has TRBV10-3 and TRBJ1-2, with 9 bases lining up with TRBD1. Sequenced input: peripheral blood. CDR3 amino acids: CAISPGQGDYGYTF. The CDR3 nucleotides are TGTGCCATCAGTCCGGGACAGGGAGACTATGGCTACACCTTC.